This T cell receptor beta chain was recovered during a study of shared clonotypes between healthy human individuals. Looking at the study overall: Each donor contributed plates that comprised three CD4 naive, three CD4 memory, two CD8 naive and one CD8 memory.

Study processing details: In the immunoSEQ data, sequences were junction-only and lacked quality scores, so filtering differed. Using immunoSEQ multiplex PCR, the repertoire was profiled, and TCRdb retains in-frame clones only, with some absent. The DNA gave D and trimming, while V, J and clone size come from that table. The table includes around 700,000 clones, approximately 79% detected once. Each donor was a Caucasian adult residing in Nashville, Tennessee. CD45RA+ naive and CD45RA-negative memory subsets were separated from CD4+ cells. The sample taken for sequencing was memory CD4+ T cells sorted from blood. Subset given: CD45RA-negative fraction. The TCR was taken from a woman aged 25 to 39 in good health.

As DNA, the CDR3 is TGTGCCAGCAGCCCTAGGACAGGGTCCCGGCAGCCCCAGCATTTT. Protein product: CASSPRTGSRQPQHF. This chain uses TRBV7-3 with TRBJ1-5; 8 positions agree with TRBD1. Trimming at V came to 5 bases and at J to 7 bases, leaving 10 bases not matched to a gene. This CDR3 spans 15 amino acids. Germline V lookup: CDR1 SGHTA, CDR2 FQGTGA.